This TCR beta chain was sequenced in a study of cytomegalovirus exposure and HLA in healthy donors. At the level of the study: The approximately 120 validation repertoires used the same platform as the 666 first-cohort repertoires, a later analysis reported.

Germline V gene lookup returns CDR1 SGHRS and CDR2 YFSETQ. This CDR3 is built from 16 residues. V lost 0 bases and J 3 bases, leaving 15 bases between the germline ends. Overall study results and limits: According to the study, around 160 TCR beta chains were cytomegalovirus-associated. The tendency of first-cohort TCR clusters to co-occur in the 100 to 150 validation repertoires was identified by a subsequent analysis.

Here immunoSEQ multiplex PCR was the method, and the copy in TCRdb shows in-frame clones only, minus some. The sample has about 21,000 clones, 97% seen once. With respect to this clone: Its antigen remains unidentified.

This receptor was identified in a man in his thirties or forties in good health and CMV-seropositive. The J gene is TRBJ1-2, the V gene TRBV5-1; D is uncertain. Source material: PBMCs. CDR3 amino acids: CASSLAISPSDYGYTF. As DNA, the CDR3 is TGCGCCAGCAGCTTGGCCATATCACCGTCAGACTATGGCTACACCTTC.